This T cell receptor (beta chain) was identified during a study of shared clonotypes between healthy human individuals. CD45RO+ cells joined CCR7-negative CD45RA+ TemRA cells to form CD8 memory. For sorted subsets, 150 to 250 ng DNA per replicate equaled tens of thousands of T cell genomes. TCRdb's copy holds only in-frame clones and misses some; the assay was immunoSEQ multiplex PCR. The data hold under 120,000 clones, with roughly 70% observed a single time. Germline V CDR1 and CDR2: KGHSH, LQKENI. Germline trimming cut 0 bases from V and 4 bases from J; bases unmatched to any gene: 5. The CDR3 has 15 amino acids.

Material: memory CD8+ T cells sorted from blood. The subset is: CD45RO+ cells pooled with CCR7-negative TemRA cells. This receptor was obtained from a woman in her twenties or thirties in good health. The genes are TRBV18 and TRBJ1-2; 7 nucleotides agree with TRBD1. The CDR3 sequence is CASSPPTGLSYGYTF. Written as DNA, the CDR3 is TGTGCCAGCTCACCACCGACAGGGCTTAGCTATGGCTACACCTTC. The entire variable domain, with the rest obtained from reference TRBV18 and TRBJ1-2, is as follows: NAGVMQNPRHLVRRRGQEARLRCSPMKGHSHVYWYRQLPEEGLKFMVYLQKENIIDESGMPKERFSAEFPKEGPSILRIQQVVRGDSAAYFCASSPPTGLSYGYTFGSGTRLTVV.